The rows below give T cell receptor beta chains drawn from one sample of a study of beta chain features in type 1 diabetes. Here immunoSEQ multiplex PCR was the method, and the copy in TCRdb shows in-frame clones only, minus some. The sample shows about 450,000 clones, about an eighth of them seen only once. Input material: naive CD4+ T cells from blood. These receptors came from a woman younger than 30 in good health. Both conserved end residues are part of each CDR3. The order of the fields is V gene, J gene, D gene, CDR3 length, clone size, CDR3 protein, CDR3 DNA. D genes are given only for firm matches. The listing skips clone size in some rows; elsewhere it reads once, few, many or a size class.

V: TRBV9
J: TRBJ1-6
D: NA
length: 12
size: NA
CDR3: CASSQVDSPLHF
DNA: TGTGCCAGCAGCCAAGTCGATTCACCCCTCCACTTT

V: TRBV18
J: TRBJ1-4
D: NA
length: 12
size: NA
CDR3: CASSRTGEKLFF
DNA: TGTGCCAGCTCTCGAACCGGGGAAAAACTGTTTTTT

V: TRBV4-2
J: TRBJ2-1
D: NA
length: 13
size: NA
CDR3: CASSQQTDDEQFF
DNA: TGTGCCAGCAGCCAACAGACTGACGATGAGCAGTTCTTC

V: TRBV5-4
J: TRBJ1-1
D: NA
length: 14
size: NA
CDR3: CASSLSRGNTEAFF
DNA: TGTGCCAGCAGCTTGAGTAGGGGGAACACTGAAGCTTTCTTT

V: TRBV4-3
J: TRBJ2-1
D: TRBD2
length: 15
size: NA
CDR3: CASSQARSGSNEQFF
DNA: TGCGCCAGCAGCCAAGCTCGTAGCGGGAGTAATGAGCAGTTCTTC

V: TRBV7-9
J: TRBJ1-2
D: NA
length: 13
size: once
CDR3: CASSLVGGYGYTF
DNA: TGTGCCAGCAGCTTAGTAGGGGGCTATGGCTACACCTTC

V: TRBV25-1
J: TRBJ1-6
D: NA
length: 16
size: few
CDR3: CASSDHRAHYNSPLHF
DNA: TGTGCCAGCAGTGACCACAGAGCCCATTATAATTCACCCCTCCACTTT

V: TRBV4-3
J: TRBJ2-1
D: TRBD2
length: 15
size: few
CDR3: CASSVISGPYNEQFF
DNA: TGCGCCAGCAGCGTAATTAGCGGGCCCTACAATGAGCAGTTCTTC

V: TRBV9
J: TRBJ2-6
D: NA
length: 15
size: NA
CDR3: CASSVVSSGANVLTF
DNA: TGTGCCAGCAGCGTAGTCAGTTCGGGGGCCAACGTCCTGACTTTC

V: TRBV7-9
J: TRBJ1-1
D: NA
length: 13
size: NA
CDR3: CASSLGGLPEAFF
DNA: TGTGCCAGCAGCTTAGGGGGACTCCCTGAAGCTTTCTTT

V: TRBV7-6
J: TRBJ2-5
D: NA
length: 12
size: few
CDR3: CASSLRGETQYF
DNA: TGTGCCAGCAGCTTGAGGGGAGAGACCCAGTACTTC

V: TRBV7-8
J: TRBJ2-5
D: NA
length: 14
size: NA
CDR3: CASSRGGPTETQYF
DNA: TGTGCCAGCAGCCGAGGAGGCCCGACGGAGACCCAGTACTTC

V: TRBV5-1
J: TRBJ1-4
D: TRBD1
length: 15
size: few
CDR3: CASSTTGVDNEKLFF
DNA: TGCGCCAGCAGCACCACAGGGGTGGATAATGAAAAACTGTTTTTT

V: TRBV29-1
J: TRBJ2-1
D: TRBD1
length: 12
size: many
CDR3: CSATGQYNEQFF
DNA: TGCAGCGCCACGGGACAGTACAATGAGCAGTTCTTC

V: TRBV9
J: TRBJ1-5
D: NA
length: 13
size: NA
CDR3: CASSVVGEEPQHF
DNA: TGTGCCAGCAGCGTAGTAGGAGAGGAGCCCCAGCATTTT